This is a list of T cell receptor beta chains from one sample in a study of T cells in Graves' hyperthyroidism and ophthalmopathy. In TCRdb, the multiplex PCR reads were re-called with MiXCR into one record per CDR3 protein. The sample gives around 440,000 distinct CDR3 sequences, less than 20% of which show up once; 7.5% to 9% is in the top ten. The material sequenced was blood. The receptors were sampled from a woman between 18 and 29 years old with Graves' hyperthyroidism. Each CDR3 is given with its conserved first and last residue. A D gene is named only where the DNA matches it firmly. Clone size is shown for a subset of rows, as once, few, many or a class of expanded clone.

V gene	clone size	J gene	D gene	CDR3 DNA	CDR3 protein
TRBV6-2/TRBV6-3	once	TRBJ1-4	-	TGTGCCAGCAGTTTTTGGGACATTGCAACTAATGAAAAACTGTTTTTT	CASSFWDIATNEKLFF
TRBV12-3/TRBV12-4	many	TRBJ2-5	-	TGTGCCAGCAGTTTAGGCCGCGGTGGGGAGACCCAGTACTTC	CASSLGRGGETQYF
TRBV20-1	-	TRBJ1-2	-	TGCAGTGCTAGACCTAGGGGGTTCTTTAACTATGGCTACACCTTC	CSARPRGFFNYGYTF
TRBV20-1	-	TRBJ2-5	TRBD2	TGCAGTGCTTCGACTAGCGGGGGGGCCTGGGAGACCCAGTACTTC	CSASTSGGAWETQYF
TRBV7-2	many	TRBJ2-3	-	TGTGCCAGCAGCGGGGGGGCGGATTACACAGATACGCAGTATTTT	CASSGGADYTDTQYF
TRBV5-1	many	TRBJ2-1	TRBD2	TGCGCCAGCAGCCTCTCCCCACTAGCGGTATACAATGAGCAGTTCTTC	CASSLSPLAVYNEQFF
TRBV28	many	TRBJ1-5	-	TGTGCCAGCAGTGGCACAACCTCCAATCGCGCCCAGCATTTT	CASSGTTSNRAQHF
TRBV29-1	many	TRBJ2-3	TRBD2	TGCAGCGCCCGAGCGGGAGGGCCGAAGGGGCATACGCAGTATTTT	CSARAGGPKGHTQYF
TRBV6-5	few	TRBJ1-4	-	TGTGCCAGCAGTTACTCTTCGACGGGTGAAAAACTGTTTTTT	CASSYSSTGEKLFF
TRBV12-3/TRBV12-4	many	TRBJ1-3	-	TGTGCCAGCAGTTCAGGCGGCGGAAACACCATATATTTT	CASSSGGGNTIYF